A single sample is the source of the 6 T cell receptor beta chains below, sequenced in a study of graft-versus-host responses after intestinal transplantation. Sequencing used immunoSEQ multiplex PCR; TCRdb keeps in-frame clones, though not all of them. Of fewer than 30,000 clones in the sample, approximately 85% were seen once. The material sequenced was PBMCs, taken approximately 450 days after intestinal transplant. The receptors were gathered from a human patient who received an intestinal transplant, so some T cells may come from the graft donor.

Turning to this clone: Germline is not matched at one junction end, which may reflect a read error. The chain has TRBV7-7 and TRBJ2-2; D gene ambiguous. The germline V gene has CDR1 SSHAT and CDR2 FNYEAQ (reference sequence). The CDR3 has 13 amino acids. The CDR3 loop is CASSLAGSGELFF. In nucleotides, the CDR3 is TGTGCTAGCAGCTTGGCCGGAAGCGGGGAGCTGTTTTTT.

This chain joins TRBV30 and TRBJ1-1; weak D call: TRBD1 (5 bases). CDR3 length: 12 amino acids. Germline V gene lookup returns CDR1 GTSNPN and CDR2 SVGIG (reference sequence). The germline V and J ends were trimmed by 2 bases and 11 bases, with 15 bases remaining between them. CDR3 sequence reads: CAWSRVDGGAFF. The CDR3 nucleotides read TGTGCCTGGAGTCGTGTGGATGGGGGGGCTTTCTTT.

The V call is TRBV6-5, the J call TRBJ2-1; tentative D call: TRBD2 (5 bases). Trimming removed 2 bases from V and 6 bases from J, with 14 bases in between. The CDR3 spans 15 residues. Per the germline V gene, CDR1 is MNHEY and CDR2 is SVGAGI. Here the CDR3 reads CASSYPPLGINEQFF. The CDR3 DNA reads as TGTGCCAGCAGTTACCCCCCACTAGGCATCAATGAGCAGTTCTTC.

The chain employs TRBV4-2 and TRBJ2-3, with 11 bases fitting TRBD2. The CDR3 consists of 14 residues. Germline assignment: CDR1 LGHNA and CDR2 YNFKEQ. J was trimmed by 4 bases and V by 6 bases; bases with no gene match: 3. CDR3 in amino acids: CASRPSGRPDTQYF. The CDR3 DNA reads TGTGCCAGCAGACCTAGCGGGAGGCCAGATACGCAGTATTTT.

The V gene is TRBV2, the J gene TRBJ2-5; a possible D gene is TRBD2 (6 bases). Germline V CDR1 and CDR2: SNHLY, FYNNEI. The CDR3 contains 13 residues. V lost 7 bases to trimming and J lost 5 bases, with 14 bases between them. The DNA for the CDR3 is TGTGCCAGCAACCCGGGACTCTTTGAGACCCAGTACTTC. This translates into CASNPGLFETQYF.

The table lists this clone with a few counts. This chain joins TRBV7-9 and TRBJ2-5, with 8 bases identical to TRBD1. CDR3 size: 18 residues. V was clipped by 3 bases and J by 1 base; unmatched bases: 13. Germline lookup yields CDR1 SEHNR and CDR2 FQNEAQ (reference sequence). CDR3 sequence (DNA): TGTGCCAGCAGCTTCCAGGGGGCAGCGGGCCTCCCCCAAGAGACCCAGTACTTC. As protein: CASSFQGAAGLPQETQYF.